One sample yielded the 2 T cell receptor beta chains listed below, sequenced in a study of human T cells and chemical hapten exposure. TCRdb fed the RACE reads into MiXCR, producing one record per CDR3 protein. The sample shows 120,000 to 150,000 distinct CDR3 sequences, approximately 10% of them seen only once. Described time point: patch test 2, 6 weeks after DPC sensitization. Regarding treatment: therapeutic diphenylcyclopropenone sensitization with weekly scalp DPC. This specimen consisted of whole blood, obtained in connection with sensitization to the hapten diphenylcyclopropenone (DPC). These receptors all come from a woman in her 50s with alopecia areata. Some clones in this sample may be carry-over from other donors' samples.

This clonotype was counted at least ten times. V and J are TRBV28 and TRBJ2-7; 9 nucleotides match TRBD2. There are 14 residues in the CDR3. The germline gives CDR1 MDHEN, CDR2 SYDVKM. The V gene end was trimmed by 7 bases and the J gene end by 3 bases; junction bases not matched to a gene: 7. For the CDR3, the DNA is TGTGCCAGCACTAGCGGGACCCAAAGCTACGAGCAGTACTTC. Translating gives CASTSGTQSYEQYF.

This chain connects TRBV12-3 or TRBV12-4 to TRBJ2-4; D is perhaps TRBD2 (5 bases). V was clipped by 1 base and J by 0 bases, with 13 bases between them. CDR3 length equals 17 residues. As DNA, the CDR3 is TGTGCCAGCAGTTTAGAGGTAGCGTCTCTAGCCAAAAACATTCAGTACTTC. Residues: CASSLEVASLAKNIQYF.